These T cell receptor beta chains were read from a single sample in a study of a mutant IDH1 vaccine in newly diagnosed glioma. The method was immunoSEQ multiplex PCR; TCRdb's version includes in-frame clones alone and lacks a portion of them. The sample has tens of thousands of clones; approximately 83% are singletons. The material was PBMCs, obtained from a glioma patient treated with radiotherapy, temozolomide or both. The receptors originated from a woman aged 50 to 60 with glioma. Both conserved end residues are part of each CDR3. D genes are given only for firm matches.

V: TRBV6-5
D: -
J: TRBJ1-1
CDR3: CASSSPQVSGAFF

V: TRBV7-9
D: -
J: TRBJ2-7
CDR3: CAFTINYEQYF

V: TRBV29-1
D: -
J: TRBJ1-1
CDR3: CSVAGRMNTEAFF

V: TRBV7-9
D: -
J: TRBJ1-2
CDR3: CASSLETGNYGYTF

V: TRBV7-9
D: TRBD1
J: TRBJ2-2
CDR3: CASSSRDRGTGELFF

V: TRBV9
D: -
J: TRBJ1-2
CDR3: CASSVVGGNYGYTF

V: TRBV9
D: -
J: TRBJ2-2
CDR3: CASGKENTGELFF

V: TRBV27
D: -
J: TRBJ1-5
CDR3: CASSSGYQPQHF

V: TRBV5-5
D: TRBD2
J: TRBJ2-7
CDR3: CASSLWGGGGYEQYF

V: TRBV20-1
D: -
J: TRBJ1-3
CDR3: CSAGVGNTIYF

V: TRBV5-6
D: -
J: TRBJ1-1
CDR3: CASSLVANYDTEAFF

V: TRBV9
D: -
J: TRBJ1-1
CDR3: CASGDPRDEAFF

V: TRBV4-1
D: TRBD1
J: TRBJ1-5
CDR3: CASSQVDRGNQPQHF

V: TRBV12-5
D: -
J: TRBJ2-7
CDR3: CASGTWGAEQYF

V: TRBV6-6
D: -
J: TRBJ2-2
CDR3: CASSPGTKGAGELFF

V: TRBV28
D: TRBD2
J: TRBJ2-1
CDR3: CASSLTSEKQFF

V: TRBV7-2
D: -
J: TRBJ1-2
CDR3: CASSSRRGAYGYTF

V: TRBV5-6
D: TRBD1
J: TRBJ1-1
CDR3: CASSFLGQGEAWAFF

V: TRBV5-5
D: -
J: TRBJ1-1
CDR3: CASSLDRASQAFF

V: TRBV4-1
D: TRBD1
J: TRBJ1-1
CDR3: CANLTGANTEAFF

V: TRBV28
D: TRBD1
J: TRBJ1-5
CDR3: CASSETGVYSNQPQHF

V: TRBV6-6
D: -
J: TRBJ1-6
CDR3: CASSSSTVTYNSPLHF

V: TRBV5-4
D: -
J: TRBJ2-1
CDR3: CASSYSAGALEQFF

V: TRBV5-6
D: -
J: TRBJ1-3
CDR3: CASSFAGTGNTIYF

V: TRBV30
D: TRBD1
J: TRBJ1-6
CDR3: CAWMIDRGSSPLHF

V: TRBV6-6
D: -
J: TRBJ2-7
CDR3: CASSYSLSSYEQYF

V: TRBV6-1
D: TRBD1
J: TRBJ2-2
CDR3: CASSEETGGAGELFF

V: TRBV2
D: TRBD2
J: TRBJ2-3
CDR3: CASRLTSGSFNTDTQYF

V: TRBV5-1
D: -
J: TRBJ2-7
CDR3: CASSLGTLTSYEQYF

V: TRBV5-6
D: -
J: TRBJ2-7
CDR3: CASSLGSGYEQYF

V: TRBV5-4
D: -
J: TRBJ2-7
CDR3: CASSTGHGSYEQYF

V: TRBV6-1
D: -
J: TRBJ1-5
CDR3: CASSERGYGNQPQHF

V: TRBV6-5
D: -
J: TRBJ2-7
CDR3: CASSYSGVGGLYEQYF